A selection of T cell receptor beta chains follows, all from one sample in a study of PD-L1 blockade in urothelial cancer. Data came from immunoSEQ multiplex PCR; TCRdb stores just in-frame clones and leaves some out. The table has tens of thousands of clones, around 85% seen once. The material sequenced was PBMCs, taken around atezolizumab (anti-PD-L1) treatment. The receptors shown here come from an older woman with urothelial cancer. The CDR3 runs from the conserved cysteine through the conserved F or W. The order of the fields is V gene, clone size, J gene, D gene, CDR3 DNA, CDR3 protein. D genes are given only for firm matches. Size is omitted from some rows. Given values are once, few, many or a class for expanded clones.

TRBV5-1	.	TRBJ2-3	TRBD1	TGCGCCAGCAGCCACGGACAGGGGACAAGCACAGATACGCAGTATTTT	CASSHGQGTSTDTQYF
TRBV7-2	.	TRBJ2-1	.	TGTGCCAGCAGCCCCCTGGCGGGAAGCTCCTACAATGAGCAGTTCTTC	CASSPLAGSSYNEQFF
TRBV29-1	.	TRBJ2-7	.	TGCAGCGTTGAAGGGGGGCCCTCCTACGAGCAGTACTTC	CSVEGGPSYEQYF
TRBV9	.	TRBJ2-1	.	TGTGCCAGCAGCGTAGAAGGACAACAGACCCAGTTCTTC	CASSVEGQQTQFF
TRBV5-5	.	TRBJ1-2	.	TGTGCCAGCAGCTTGACGGAGGGCTATGGCTACACCTTC	CASSLTEGYGYTF
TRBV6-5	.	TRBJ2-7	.	TGTGCCAGCACCAGGGGACCGACTTACGAGCAGTACTTC	CASTRGPTYEQYF
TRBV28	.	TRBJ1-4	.	TGTGCCAGCAGCACGGGGTTGGGGAATGAAAAACTGTTTTTT	CASSTGLGNEKLFF
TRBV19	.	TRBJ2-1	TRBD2	TGTGCCAGTAGAGAACCACCCTTGACGGGAGGCTCCTACAATGAGCAGTTCTTC	CASREPPLTGGSYNEQFF
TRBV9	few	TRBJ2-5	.	TGTGCCAGCAGCCCCGGCGACGGGCAAGAGACCCAGTACTTC	CASSPGDGQETQYF
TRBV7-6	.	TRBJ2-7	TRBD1	TGTGCCAGCAGCTCGACAGGGGGCTACGAGCAGTACTTC	CASSSTGGYEQYF
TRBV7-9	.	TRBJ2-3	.	TGTGCCAGCAGCTTAGAACCAGGCACAGATACGCAGTATTTT	CASSLEPGTDTQYF
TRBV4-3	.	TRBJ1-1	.	TGCGCCAGCAGCCAAGGACTGACAGTAGCAAGGACTGAAGCTTTCTTT	CASSQGLTVARTEAFF
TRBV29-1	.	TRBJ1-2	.	TGCAGCGTTGTGGCGGCTGGCTACACCTTC	CSVVAAGYTF
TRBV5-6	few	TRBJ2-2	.	TGTGCCAGCAGCTTCATGGGTGCGGACACCGGGGAGCTGTTTTTT	CASSFMGADTGELFF
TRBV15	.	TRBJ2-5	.	TGTGCCACCAGCAGAGAGGGACATACCCAAGAGACCCAGTACTTC	CATSREGHTQETQYF
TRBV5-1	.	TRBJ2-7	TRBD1	TGCGCCAGCAGCTTGGGCCAGGGGGACCACGAGCAGTACTTC	CASSLGQGDHEQYF
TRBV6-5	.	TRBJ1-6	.	TGTGCCAGCAGCGCCGATTTCGAGGGCAATTCACCCCTCCACTTT	CASSADFEGNSPLHF
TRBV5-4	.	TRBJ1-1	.	TGTGCCAGCAGCTTCCAGGGACAGAACACTGAAGCTTTCTTT	CASSFQGQNTEAFF
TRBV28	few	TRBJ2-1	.	TGTGCCAGCAGTTTATCGAAGGGGTGGAGTGAGCAGTTCTTC	CASSLSKGWSEQFF
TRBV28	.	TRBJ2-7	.	TGTGCCAGCAGCGTGACAGGCTCCCTAAGCTCCTACGAGCAGTACTTC	CASSVTGSLSSYEQYF
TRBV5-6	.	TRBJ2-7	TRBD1	TGTGCCAGCAGCTTGGAGCAGGGGGTCTCCTACGAGCAGTACTTC	CASSLEQGVSYEQYF
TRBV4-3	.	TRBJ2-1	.	TGCGCCAGCAGCCAAGATCACTACAATGAGCAGTTCTTC	CASSQDHYNEQFF
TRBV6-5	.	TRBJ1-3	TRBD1	TGTGCCAGCAGTTTTGCGCGCAGGGGGCCTGGAAACACCATATATTTT	CASSFARRGPGNTIYF
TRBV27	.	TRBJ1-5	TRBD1	TGTGCCAGCAGGGGGACAGGGCTCGGCAATCAGCCCCAGCATTTT	CASRGTGLGNQPQHF
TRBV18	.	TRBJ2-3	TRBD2	TGTGCCAGCTCACCATTAGCGGGGGGCTTCACAGATACGCAGTATTTT	CASSPLAGGFTDTQYF
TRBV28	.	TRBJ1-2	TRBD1	TGTGCCAGCAGTTTTCAGGGGGCGCCTTATGGCTACACCTTC	CASSFQGAPYGYTF
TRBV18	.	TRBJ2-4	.	TGTGCCAGCTCACCGGGCTCAGGGATAGCCAAAAACATTCAGTACTTC	CASSPGSGIAKNIQYF
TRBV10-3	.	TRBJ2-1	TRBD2	TGTGCCATCGGCCGGACTAGCGGGAACCACAATGAGCAGTTCTTC	CAIGRTSGNHNEQFF